The TCR beta chain under discussion was sequenced for a study of blood T cells in healthy people across ages. This clonotype has more than one count but fewer than ten. CDR1 and CDR2 from the germline V gene are MNHNY and SVGAGI (reference sequence). The CDR3 length is 16 residues. V dropped 2 bases and J dropped 4; count of bases not matched to a gene: 10. Alongside a J-beta primer mix, a sample-barcoded 5' primer served in a second PCR lasting roughly 6 to 11 cycles. TCRdb reprocessed the 5' RACE reads with MiXCR, giving one entry per CDR3 protein. The sample comprises 540,000 or so distinct CDR3 sequences, approximately 25% of which are singletons, and under 9% rests with the top ten. These data were also reused for a study on T cells of mothers and their children.

Source material: blood. The receptor comes from a boy aged 5 to 17 in good health. The gene calls are TRBV6-6 and TRBJ2-7, with 8 bases aligning to TRBD2. The CDR3 coding sequence is TGTGCCAGCAGTTACGGTGGCGGGGGGACGTTATACGAGCAGTACTTC. Protein: CASSYGGGGTLYEQYF.